The 2 T cell receptor beta chains reported below all come from one sample, sequenced in a study of cytomegalovirus exposure and HLA in healthy donors. With 60 Vbeta and 13 Jbeta primers, the PCR was carried out. Profiling relied on immunoSEQ multiplex PCR, and the TCRdb table lists in-frame clones only, not all of them. The sample has approximately 130,000 clones; 70% to 80% are singletons. Sequenced: PBMCs. These receptors came from a female donor in good health and CMV-seropositive.

The chain is built from TRBV10-3 and TRBJ2-3; 7 bases agree with TRBD1. The CDR3 has 15 residues. Germline V gene lookup returns CDR1 ENHRY and CDR2 SYGVKD. After removal of 0 bases from V and 2 bases from J, the junction contained 2 bases not matched to a gene. CDR3 residues: CAISESTGFTDTQYF. CDR3 DNA sequence: TGTGCCATCAGTGAGTCGACAGGGTTCACAGATACGCAGTATTTT.

This clone was counted only a few times. The chain employs TRBV30 and TRBJ1-1, with D perhaps TRBD1 (6 bases). CDR1 is GTSNPN and CDR2 is SVGIG in the germline V gene (reference sequence). V was trimmed by 5 bases and J by 1 base, leaving 14 bases between them. This CDR3 region has 14 residues. Here the CDR3 DNA reads TGTGCCTGGGGTAGGGGACACGGGAACACTGAAGCTTTCTTT. It translates to CAWGRGHGNTEAFF. The variable domain in full, completed from reference TRBV30 and TRBJ1-1, reads SQTIHQWPATLVQPVGSPLSLECTVEGTSNPNLYWYRQAAGRGLQLLFYSVGIGQISSEVPQNLSASRPQDRQFILSSKKLLLSDSGFYLCAWGRGHGNTEAFFGQGTRLTVV.